This entry describes one T cell receptor (beta chain). Its cognate antigen is unknown. This specimen belongs to a study of T cell responses to AZD1222 COVID-19 vaccine. The V end lost 0 bases, the J end lost 8 bases, and 11 bases lay between the germline ends. From germline, CDR1 is GTSNPN and CDR2 SVGIG (reference sequence). CDR3 length equals 13 residues. Profiled with immunoSEQ multiplex PCR; TCRdb holds only in-frame clones, not every one. The table has about 54,000 clones, roughly 90% seen once. Study results and limitations: Most donors were white British, females outnumbered males, and clonal diversity was possibly underestimated. Within unmutated variant regions lay the reported targets of nearly half of spike-specific TCRs.

The TCR comes from an adult in good health. Sequenced material: peripheral blood, taken on day 0 of AZD1222 vaccination. This chain links TRBV30 with TRBJ2-1, with D tentatively TRBD1 (6 bases). CDR3 nucleotide sequence: TGTGCCTGGAGTGTATCCAGGGGCCATGAGCAGTTCTTC. Translating it yields CAWSVSRGHEQFF.